The 14 T cell receptor beta chains presented below share a single source sample, sequenced in a study of shared clonotypes between healthy human individuals. Clones were read by immunoSEQ multiplex PCR, and TCRdb kept only the in-frame ones, dropping some. The sample holds 550,000 to 850,000 clones, roughly two thirds seen once. The sample was memory CD4+ T cells sorted from blood. Indicated subset: CD45RA-negative fraction. The receptors derive from a woman aged 30 to 39 in good health.

In this sample, this clone turned up a few times. V gene TRBV7-8 combines with J gene TRBJ2-7; 9 bases match TRBD1. Germline CDR1 is SGHVS and CDR2 is FQNEAQ. V dropped 3 bases and J dropped 4; count of bases not matched to a gene: 19. The CDR3 spans 19 residues. The CDR3 nucleotides are TGTGCCAGCAGCTTCCTTGGGACAGGGAAGGCGGAAGGTGAATACGAGCAGTACTTC. Amino acids: CASSFLGTGKAEGEYEQYF.

This rearrangement joins TRBV15 to TRBJ1-4; 9 bases agree with TRBD1. J was trimmed by 12 bases and V by 0 bases; bases with no gene match: 8. CDR3 size: 15 residues. CDR1 is LNHNV, CDR2 YYDKDF, per germline (reference sequence). Here the CDR3 DNA reads TGTGCCACCAGCAGAGATACGGGACAGGGAAGGGAACTGTTTTTT. Its protein product is CATSRDTGQGRELFF. Looking up the rest from reference TRBV15 and TRBJ1-4 gives the full variable domain: DAMVIQNPRYQVTQFGKPVTLSCSQTLNHNVMYWYQQKSSQAPKLLFHYYDKDFNNEADTPDNFQSRRPNTSFCFLDIRSPGLGDTAMYLCATSRDTGQGRELFFGSGTQLSVL.

V and J are TRBV7-9 and TRBJ1-2, with TRBD1 matching over 8 bases. J was trimmed by 6 bases and V by 7 bases; bases with no gene match: 4. Per the germline V gene, CDR1 is SEHNR and CDR2 is FQNEAQ (reference sequence). The CDR3 consists of 12 residues. The CDR3 DNA reads as TGTGCCAGCACGACCAGGGGGCATGGCTACACCTTC. Its translation: CASTTRGHGYTF.

This clone was counted a few times. The chain recombines TRBV4-1 with TRBJ2-7, with 7 bases aligning to TRBD2. Germline V gene lookup returns CDR1 MGHRA and CDR2 YSYEKL. Unmatched junction bases numbered 10, after V lost 2 bases and J lost 3 bases. The CDR3 covers 16 residues. The CDR3 sequence: CASSQRGAGLVYEQYF. DNA of the CDR3: TGCGCCAGCAGCCAAAGAGGAGCGGGACTCGTCTACGAGCAGTACTTC.

J is TRBJ2-7 and V is TRBV6-5, with 14 bases lining up with TRBD2. V lost 5 bases and J lost 6; bases outside the gene matches: 3. The CDR3 totals 14 residues. The V gene's germline CDR1 is MNHEY and CDR2 SVGAGI. The chain's CDR3 is CASSVGLAGVEQYF. The CDR3 nucleotides are TGTGCCAGCAGTGTGGGACTAGCGGGAGTCGAGCAGTACTTC.

This clone has just a few counts. Mismatch with germline at one junction end may stem from a read error. V usage is TRBV6-4 and J usage is TRBJ1-3; D call uncertain. CDR3 size: 12 residues. Germline V CDR1 and CDR2: MRHNA, SNTAGT. CDR3 amino acids: CTHYLSGNTIYF. CDR3 coding DNA: TGCACCCACTACCTCTCTGGAAACACCATATATTTT.

V and J are TRBV2 and TRBJ2-7, with D possibly matching TRBD2 (7 bases). CDR1 and CDR2 from the germline V gene are SNHLY and FYNNEI. CDR3 size: 14 residues. V was shortened by 6 bases and J by 5 bases, with 17 bases between the two germline ends. In DNA form, the CDR3 reads TGTGCCAGCAGCCCCAATGGGGGGGCGAACGAGCAGTACTTC. Protein: CASSPNGGANEQYF. Full variable domain (rest looked up from reference TRBV2 and TRBJ2-7): EPEVTQTPSHQVTQMGQEVILRCVPISNHLYFYWYRQILGQKVEFLVSFYNNEISEKSEIFDDQFSVERPDGSNFTLKIRSTKLEDSAMYFCASSPNGGANEQYFGPGTRLTVT.

V gene TRBV27 combines with J gene TRBJ2-1; 8 bases align to TRBD2. CDR3 length: 16 residues. The V and J ends lost 3 bases and 3 bases, in that order; junction bases with no gene match: 7. Germline CDR1 reads MNHEY; CDR2 reads SMNVEV (reference sequence). The CDR3 nucleotides are TGTGCCAGCAGTTTGGGTAGCGGGACCGTCTACAATGAGCAGTTCTTC. Protein: CASSLGSGTVYNEQFF.

The rearrangement uses TRBV10-3 and TRBJ2-7; D possibly corresponds to TRBD2 (6 bases). Looked up from germline, CDR1 is ENHRY and CDR2 is SYGVKD. Trimming shortened V by 3 bases and J by 5 bases, and 17 bases separated the two germline ends. The CDR3 is 15 residues long. Written as DNA, the CDR3 is TGTGCCATCAGTGATCCGGTGACTAGTTTCCACGAGCAGTACTTC. It translates to CAISDPVTSFHEQYF.

The chain combines TRBV7-2 with TRBJ2-7; no reliable D call. Trimming removed 2 bases at V and 2 bases at J, with 7 bases between. The V gene's germline CDR1 is SGHTA and CDR2 FQGNSA. This CDR3 contains 13 residues. The CDR3 reads CASSLSRTYEQYF. CDR3 DNA: TGTGCCAGCAGCTTATCACGGACCTACGAGCAGTACTTC.

This clone was seen only once. The V call is TRBV29-1, the J call TRBJ2-1; 11 bases match TRBD2. V trimming: 2 bases; J trimming: 8 bases; junction bases outside the gene matches: 11. The CDR3 runs 16 residues. CDR1 and CDR2 (germline): SQVTM, ANQGSEA. CDR3 sequence (DNA): TGCAGCGTTGAACTCCTCGGACTAGCGGGCCGCTATGAGCAGTTCTTC. Its protein is CSVELLGLAGRYEQFF.

The rearrangement uses TRBV10-1 and TRBJ2-3, with D perhaps matching TRBD2 (5 bases). The ends were cut back, 0 bases at V and 5 bases at J, with 9 bases in the middle. Germline CDR1 and CDR2: WNHNN and SYGVQD (reference sequence). The CDR3 loop spans 14 amino acids. The CDR3, as DNA: TGCGCCAGCAGTGAGTCCCCGAGCGGAGATACGCAGTATTTT. Amino acids: CASSESPSGDTQYF.

This clone appeared a few times. J is TRBJ2-2 and V is TRBV11-2; no reliable D call. The CDR3 runs to 13 residues. The ends were cut back, 5 bases at V and 4 bases at J, with 8 bases in the middle. The germline V gene encodes CDR1 SGHAT and CDR2 FQNNGV. The CDR3 protein is CASSPTRTGELFF. The DNA for the CDR3 is TGTGCCAGCAGCCCGACCCGCACCGGGGAGCTGTTTTTT.

This clone has a handful of counts. The J gene is TRBJ2-5, the V gene TRBV2; 7 nucleotides align to TRBD1. The CDR3 has 13 amino acids. The V segment lost 7 bases and the J segment 2 bases; nucleotides outside the gene matches: 4. Per germline, CDR1 SNHLY and CDR2 FYNNEI. CDR3 DNA sequence: TGTGCCAGCACGGGACAGCCACAAGAGACCCAGTACTTC. Amino acid sequence: CASTGQPQETQYF. Full variable domain (remainder filled in from reference TRBV2 and TRBJ2-5): EPEVTQTPSHQVTQMGQEVILRCVPISNHLYFYWYRQILGQKVEFLVSFYNNEISEKSEIFDDQFSVERPDGSNFTLKIRSTKLEDSAMYFCASTGQPQETQYFGPGTRLLVL.